This T cell receptor beta chain was documented in a study of blood T cell repertoires in COVID-19. From germline, CDR1 is KGHSH and CDR2 LQKENI. The CDR3 sequence is 15 residues long. Deletions cut 5 bases from V and 3 bases from J, with 16 bases between. Sequencing used immunoSEQ multiplex PCR; TCRdb keeps in-frame clones, though not all of them. The data hold 80,000 or so clones, with roughly 78% observed a single time. The sequenced sample was peripheral blood. The chain joins TRBV18 to TRBJ1-1, with D possibly matching TRBD1 (5 bases). The source is a human donor in a cohort sampled during active COVID-19. The CDR3 region is CASSISRTRDTEAFF. In DNA form, the CDR3 reads TGTGCCAGCTCAATATCCCGGACCAGGGACACTGAAGCTTTCTTT.